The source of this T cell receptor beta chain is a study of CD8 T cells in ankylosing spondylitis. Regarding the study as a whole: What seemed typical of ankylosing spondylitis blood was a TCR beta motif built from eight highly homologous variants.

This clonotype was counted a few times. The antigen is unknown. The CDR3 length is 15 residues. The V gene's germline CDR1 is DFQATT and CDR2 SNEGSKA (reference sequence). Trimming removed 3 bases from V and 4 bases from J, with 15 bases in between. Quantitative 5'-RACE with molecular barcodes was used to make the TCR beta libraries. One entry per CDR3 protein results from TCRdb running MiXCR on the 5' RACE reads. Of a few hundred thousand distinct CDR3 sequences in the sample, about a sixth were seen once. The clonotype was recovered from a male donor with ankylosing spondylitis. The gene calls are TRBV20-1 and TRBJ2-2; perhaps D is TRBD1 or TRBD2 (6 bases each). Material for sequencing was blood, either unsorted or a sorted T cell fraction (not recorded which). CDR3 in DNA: TGCAGTGCTAGTGGCCCCTCGGGGGCCACCGGGGAGCTGTTTTTT. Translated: CSASGPSGATGELFF.